The TCR beta chain under discussion was sequenced for a study of T cell responses to AZD1222 COVID-19 vaccine. Clones were read by immunoSEQ multiplex PCR, and TCRdb kept only the in-frame ones, dropping some. In the table there are about 120,000 clones, more than 75% of which are singletons. The CDR3 totals 15 residues. Germline CDR1 is MGHRA and CDR2 is YSYEKL. J lost 4 bases, V lost 3 bases, and 8 bases had no gene match. The source of this sequence is an adult who received the AZD1222 COVID-19 vaccine. The chain joins TRBV4-1 to TRBJ1-1; 7 nucleotides align to TRBD1. The material sequenced was peripheral blood, taken 28 days after the second AZD1222 dose. CDR3 in amino acids: CASSQGRGRITEAFF. CDR3 DNA: TGCGCCAGCAGCCAGGGAAGGGGGCGCATCACTGAAGCTTTCTTT.